This TCR beta chain was observed in a study of CD4 and CD8 cells across lung adenocarcinoma regions. In TCRdb, the PCR reads were re-called with MiXCR into one record per CDR3 protein. The profile covers 18,000 or so distinct CDR3 sequences, with about half appearing a single time and around 54% taken by the ten largest. Sample share makes this clonotype medium-sized (0.01 to 0.1%). CDR3 size: 12 residues. CDR1 is SGHVS and CDR2 is FNYEAQ in the germline V gene. Localized lung adenocarcinoma, a non-small cell lung cancer, affected the donors. This sequence joins TRBV7-6 and TRBJ2-1; D gene uncertain. The DNA end favors TRBJ2-5, so the J call may be wrong. Sequencing was done on a sample of CD8+ T cells from the center of a lung tumor. The TCR was taken from a female donor with lung adenocarcinoma. The CD4 and CD8 labels of this study may be unreliable. CDR3 sequence reads: CASSAGGRTQYF. DNA of the CDR3: TGTGCCAGCAGCGCCGGTGGTCGGACCCAGTACTTC.